The 30 T cell receptor beta chains below all came from one sample that was sequenced in a study of Graves' ophthalmopathy and Graves' hyperthyroidism. Amplified TCR beta CDR3 regions were obtained using RNA transcripts as template. RT-PCR in the first round used HTBI primers; a second-round multiplex PCR followed. TCRdb reprocessed the multiplex PCR reads with MiXCR, giving one entry per CDR3 protein. In the table there are tens of thousands of distinct CDR3 sequences, less than 65% of which are singletons. Specimen: peripheral blood. The receptor set was obtained from an adult woman with Graves' ophthalmopathy.

About this clonotype: Just one base apart from a much larger clone, this may be a read error. The chain combines TRBV20-1 with TRBJ2-7; perhaps TRBD1 as D (7 bases). The V and J ends lost 4 bases and 2 bases respectively, with 33 bases between them. This CDR3 spans 20 amino acids. Per the germline V gene, CDR1 is DFQATT and CDR2 is SNEGSKA (reference sequence). CDR3 region: CSAKRGVRGRVWERAYEQYF. In DNA, the CDR3 is TGCAGTGCTAAGAGGGGGGTTAGGGGGCGCGTCTGGGAGCGGGCCTACGAGCAGTACTTC.

This rearrangement joins TRBV20-1 to TRBJ2-5; weak D call: TRBD1 (6 bases). Trimming removed 6 bases from V and 4 bases from J, with 15 bases in between. The CDR3 sequence is 13 residues long. From germline, CDR1 is DFQATT and CDR2 SNEGSKA (reference sequence). The CDR3 DNA sequence: TGCAGTGCCATTCCCTCAGGGGTAGAGACCCAGTACTTC. Protein sequence: CSAIPSGVETQYF.

At least ten counts were recorded for this clonotype. The V and J genes are TRBV6-1 and TRBJ2-2, with 12 bases matching TRBD2. The J segment lost 4 bases and the V segment lost 2 bases, leaving 5 bases of the junction unmatched. This CDR3 contains 17 residues. Germline CDR1 MNHNS, CDR2 SASEGT. CDR3 in DNA: TGTGCCAGCAGTGAACTAGCGGGAGGGCCGGGCACCGGGGAGCTGTTTTTT. Encoded protein: CASSELAGGPGTGELFF.

V and J are TRBV24-1 and TRBJ2-3; D is uncertain. Trimming left V 0 bases short and J 4 bases short, with 10 bases between. The germline V gene has CDR1 KGHDR and CDR2 SFDVKD. This CDR3 is built from 15 residues. CDR3 sequence (DNA): TGTGCCACCAGTGATTTGGGCAGTTCCCCAGATACGCAGTATTTT. Amino acid sequence: CATSDLGSSPDTQYF.

The chain carries TRBV24-1 and TRBJ2-6; no definite D call. Trimming cost V 5 bases and J 0 bases, with 16 bases left between them. Looked up from germline, CDR1 is KGHDR and CDR2 is SFDVKD. The CDR3 is made up of 18 amino acids. CDR3 region: CATSGVPGLCSGANVLTF. The CDR3 region has the DNA TGTGCCACCAGTGGGGTCCCCGGGCTGTGCTCTGGGGCCAACGTCCTGACTTTC.

The chain uses TRBV7-8 and TRBJ2-7, with D possibly TRBD1 on 5 matching bases. The CDR3 is made up of 13 amino acids. Trimming left V 6 bases short and J 5 bases short, with 14 bases between. CDR1 is SGHVS and CDR2 is FQNEAQ in the germline V gene. Written as DNA, the CDR3 is TGTGCCAGCAGAAAAAGGGGTATGGACGAGCAGTACTTC. This codes for CASRKRGMDEQYF.

This clonotype has ten or more counts. CDR3 sequence reads: CATGTGTFTGELFF. The CDR3 region has the DNA TGTGCCACAGGGACAGGGACCTTTACCGGGGAGCTGTTTTTT. The chain links TRBV24-1 to TRBJ2-2; 9 bases line up with TRBD1. The CDR3 totals 14 residues. The V gene end was trimmed by 10 bases and the J gene end by 5 bases; junction bases not matched to a gene: 7. CDR1 is KGHDR and CDR2 is SFDVKD in the germline V gene.

This clonotype is labeled medium-sized (0.01 to 0.1%). V and J are TRBV24-1 and TRBJ2-1, with TRBD1 as a possible D gene (6 bases). The CDR3 length is 13 residues. Germline CDR1 reads KGHDR; CDR2 reads SFDVKD. With 10 bases removed from V and 0 bases from J, the gap between germline ends came to 9 bases. The CDR3 nucleotides read TGTGCCACGCAGGACAGCTCCTACAATGAGCAGTTCTTC. Translated, it gives CATQDSSYNEQFF.

The chain is built from TRBV10-3 and TRBJ1-2, with TRBD1 matching 9 bases. Per the germline V gene, CDR1 is ENHRY and CDR2 is SYGVKD. Unmatched junction bases numbered 19, after V lost 10 bases and J lost 4 bases. The CDR3 is made up of 17 amino acids. Written as DNA, the CDR3 is TGTGCCAGCGAACAGGGAGGAAGGACAGGGGAGGGCTATGGCTACACCTTC. It specifies CASEQGGRTGEGYGYTF.

This clonotype has just a few counts. The chain uses TRBV7-3 and TRBJ2-7; D may be TRBD1 (6 bases). Germline values: CDR1 SGHTA, CDR2 FQGTGA. The CDR3 loop spans 13 amino acids. Between the trimmed V and J ends, which lost 2 bases and 7 bases, there was a span of 12 bases. The CDR3, as DNA: TGTGCCAGCAGCTTAGGGACAACGGGGGAGCAGTACTTC. This encodes CASSLGTTGEQYF. Full variable domain (outside the CDR3, taken from reference TRBV7-3 and TRBJ2-7): GAGVSQTPSNKVTEKGKYVELRCDPISGHTALYWYRQSLGQGPEFLIYFQGTGAADDSGLPNDRFFAVRPEGSVSTLKIQRTERGDSAVYLCASSLGTTGEQYFGPGTRLTVT.

To note about this clonotype: The conserved phenylalanine or tryptophan is not found at the CDR3 terminus, so this likely reflects a read error. The V gene is TRBV14, the J gene TRBJ2-7, with a tentative D call TRBD1 (6 bases). Per the germline V gene, CDR1 is SGHDN and CDR2 is FVKESK. This CDR3 has 13 residues. V lost 0 bases to trimming and J lost 6 bases, with 9 bases between them. CDR3 nucleotide sequence: TGTGCCAGCAGCCAAGAATTAGGGGGCGAGCAGTACTCC. This encodes CASSQELGGEQYS.

The chain couples TRBV20-1 to TRBJ2-2, with 7 nucleotides matching TRBD2. Trimming removed 8 bases from V and 5 bases from J; junction bases left unmatched: 11. Per germline, CDR1 DFQATT and CDR2 SNEGSKA (reference sequence). The CDR3 covers 14 residues. CDR3 DNA sequence: TGCAGTCCCTCTAGCGGAGGGCCGACCGGGGAGCTGTTTTTT. This sequence encodes CSPSSGGPTGELFF.

The chain employs TRBV7-6 and TRBJ2-7; TRBD2 aligns across 11 bases. The CDR3 totals 16 residues. Per the germline V gene, CDR1 is SGHVS and CDR2 is FNYEAQ. The V segment lost 5 bases and the J segment 4 bases; nucleotides outside the gene matches: 10. CDR3 residues: CASSPTPLAGAYEQYF. In DNA form, the CDR3 reads TGTGCCAGCAGCCCCACCCCACTAGCGGGAGCATACGAGCAGTACTTC.

At least ten counts were recorded for this clonotype. The chain links TRBV5-1 to TRBJ1-5; D is possibly TRBD1 (6 bases). V was clipped by 4 bases and J by 5 bases, with 16 bases between them. This CDR3 is 15 amino acids long. CDR1 SGHRS and CDR2 YFSETQ come from the germline V gene. CDR3 residues: CASSAGGNRDQPQHF. CDR3 DNA: TGCGCCAGCAGCGCGGGGGGCAACAGGGATCAGCCCCAGCATTTT. Looking up the rest from reference TRBV5-1 and TRBJ1-5 gives the full variable domain: KAGVTQTPRYLIKTRGQQVTLSCSPISGHRSVSWYQQTPGQGLQFLFEYFSETQRNKGNFPGRFSGRQFSNSRSEMNVSTLELGDSALYLCASSAGGNRDQPQHFGDGTRLSIL.

This clonotype was counted many times. J is TRBJ2-2 and V is TRBV5-1; D is ambiguous. CDR1 and CDR2 (germline): SGHRS, YFSETQ. Trimming shortened V by 4 bases and J by 1 base, and 17 bases separated the two germline ends. There are 17 residues in the CDR3. The CDR3 nucleotides read TGCGCCAGCAGCCCCAAGACTCCTGCACAGAACACCGGGGAGCTGTTTTTT. Translated: CASSPKTPAQNTGELFF.

Note on this clonotype: Relative to the germline gene, one junction end is altered; a read error may explain this. V and J are TRBV5-4 and TRBJ2-7; 10 bases agree with TRBD1. Germline V lookup: CDR1 SGHNT, CDR2 YYREEE (reference sequence). The CDR3 has 14 amino acids. The CDR3 sequence: CASSLRQGANEHYF. The CDR3 region has the DNA TGTGCCAGCAGCTTGAGACAGGGGGCGAACGAGCACTACTTC. The variable domain in full, completed from reference TRBV5-4 and TRBJ2-7, reads ETGVTQSPTHLIKTRGQQVTLRCSSQSGHNTVSWYQQALGQGPQFIFQYYREEENGRGNFPPRFSGLQFPNYSSELNVNALELDDSALYLCASSLRQGANEHYFGPGTRLTVT.

This clonotype was seen repeatedly, ten times or more. The V gene is TRBV10-3, the J gene TRBJ2-6; no definite D call. Per the germline V gene, CDR1 is ENHRY and CDR2 is SYGVKD. The CDR3 sequence is 17 residues long. The V end was cut by 5 bases, the J end by 0 bases, with 14 bases between. This chain's CDR3 is CAISSTPISSGANVLTF. The CDR3 DNA is TGTGCCATCAGTTCGACCCCGATTAGCTCTGGGGCCAACGTCCTGACTTTC.

This clonotype was observed at least ten times. The rearrangement joins TRBV18 to TRBJ2-6; D is uncertain. V lost 3 bases and J 3 bases, leaving 0 bases between the germline ends. The CDR3 covers 12 residues. The germline V gene has CDR1 KGHSH and CDR2 LQKENI. CDR3 protein: CASSPGANVLTF. The CDR3 DNA sequence: TGTGCCAGCTCACCTGGGGCCAACGTCCTGACTTTC. Combining the CDR3 with reference TRBV18 and TRBJ2-6 gives the whole variable domain NAGVMQNPRHLVRRRGQEARLRCSPMKGHSHVYWYRQLPEEGLKFMVYLQKENIIDESGMPKERFSAEFPKEGPSILRIQQVVRGDSAAYFCASSPGANVLTFGAGSRLTVL.

With regard to this clonotype: The conserved final phenylalanine or tryptophan is absent from the CDR3, which likely points to a read error. The V gene is TRBV7-3, the J gene TRBJ2-2; D possibly corresponds to TRBD1 (5 bases). V lost 8 bases and J lost 3, with 16 bases in between. This CDR3 has 15 amino acids. CDR1 SGHTA and CDR2 FQGTGA come from the germline V gene. CDR3 DNA: TGTGCCAGCGGCCCACGCCCCAGGGACACCGGGGAGCTGTTTTCT. Translating gives CASGPRPRDTGELFS.

This clonotype was picked up many times. V and J are TRBV5-1 and TRBJ2-7; TRBD1 might be the D (6 bases). The CDR3 sequence is 14 residues long. Trimming pared 4 bases from V and 0 bases from J, leaving 11 bases between. Per germline, CDR1 SGHRS and CDR2 YFSETQ. CDR3 in amino acids: CASSPGQISYEQYF. DNA of the CDR3: TGCGCCAGCAGCCCAGGACAGATCTCCTACGAGCAGTACTTC.

Concerning this clonotype itself: Mismatch with germline at one junction end may stem from a read error. The V gene is TRBV5-6, the J gene TRBJ2-7; D remains unclear. Germline assignment: CDR1 SGHDT and CDR2 YYEEEE. This CDR3 region has 12 residues. The chain's CDR3 is CAISRTGYEQHF. In DNA, the CDR3 is TGTGCCATCAGCCGGACGGGTTACGAGCAGCACTTC.

This clonotype has ten or more counts. The genes are TRBV5-1 and TRBJ2-2; D is unresolved. Trimming removed 2 bases from V and 8 bases from J, with 16 bases in between. Germline loops: CDR1 SGHRS, CDR2 YFSETQ. The CDR3 sequence is 15 residues long. The CDR3 loop is CASSFDRADVGELFF. CDR3 in DNA: TGCGCCAGCAGCTTTGACCGCGCTGATGTAGGGGAGCTGTTTTTT.

This clonotype appeared many times. The rearrangement uses TRBV9 and TRBJ2-1, with unresolved D. This CDR3 is 14 amino acids long. Trimming took off 2 bases at V and 4 bases at J, with 10 bases between the two ends. CDR1 and CDR2 (germline): SGDLS, YYNGEE. DNA of the CDR3: TGTGCCAGCAGCGTCCCCCCAGAATACAATGAGCAGTTCTTC. This codes for CASSVPPEYNEQFF. The complete variable domain, with remaining parts taken from reference TRBV9 and TRBJ2-1, reads DSGVTQTPKHLITATGQRVTLRCSPRSGDLSVYWYQQSLDQGLQFLIQYYNGEERAKGNILERFSAQQFPDLHSELNLSSLELGDSALYFCASSVPPEYNEQFFGPGTRLTVL.

The genes are TRBV20-1 and TRBJ1-1; D gene unclear. V was trimmed by 6 bases and J by 4 bases, leaving 3 bases between them. This CDR3 is 9 amino acids long. Germline V lookup: CDR1 DFQATT, CDR2 SNEGSKA (reference sequence). The CDR3 DNA is TGCAGTGCCTCCACTGAAGCTTTCTTT. Protein: CSASTEAFF.

CDR3: CASRVGQGGSYEQYF. For the CDR3, the DNA is TGTGCCAGCAGGGTAGGACAGGGCGGGTCCTACGAGCAGTACTTC. This chain connects TRBV27 to TRBJ2-7; 8 positions agree with TRBD1. CDR3 length: 15 amino acids. The germline V gene encodes CDR1 MNHEY and CDR2 SMNVEV (reference sequence). The J segment lost 1 base and the V segment lost 6 bases, leaving 8 bases of the junction unmatched.

To note about this clonotype: The conserved phenylalanine or tryptophan is not found at the CDR3 terminus, so this likely reflects a read error. The CDR3 is CASSLDHPAGELFS. The CDR3 coding sequence is TGTGCCAGCAGCTTAGATCACCCAGCGGGGGAGCTGTTTTCT. The chain uses TRBV11-3 and TRBJ2-2, with D hard to call. The V and J ends lost 0 bases and 8 bases respectively, with 10 bases between them. CDR1 and CDR2 from the germline V gene are SGHNT and YENEEA. The CDR3 contains 14 residues.

This clonotype was seen repeatedly, ten times or more. V gene TRBV11-2 combines with J gene TRBJ2-2, with D possibly TRBD1 on 6 matching bases. CDR1 and CDR2 (germline): SGHAT, FQNNGV. This CDR3 region has 13 residues. V was clipped by 4 bases and J by 6 bases, with 9 bases between them. The CDR3 loop reads CASSYRTAGELFF. As DNA, the CDR3 is TGTGCCAGCAGCTATCGGACAGCCGGGGAGCTGTTTTTT.

This clonotype was counted many times. The CDR3 nucleotides are TGTGCCAGCAGGCCGGGACAGGGGGCGGAGGAGCAGTACTTC. Translating it yields CASRPGQGAEEQYF. The chain employs TRBV12-3 or TRBV12-4 and TRBJ2-7, with 12 bases that match TRBD1. With 6 bases clipped from V and 7 bases from J, the junction kept 7 bases outside the gene matches. The CDR3 length is 14 residues.

Concerning this clonotype itself: One end of the junction is discordant with germline, which a read error may explain. The rearrangement joins TRBV6-1 to TRBJ2-1, with 9 bases identical to TRBD2. CDR1 MNHNS and CDR2 SASEGT come from the germline V gene. This CDR3 region has 15 residues. CDR3 sequence (DNA): TGTGCCAGTAGTGGCGGGATTAGCGGGAGTGATGAGCAGCTCTTC. Translating gives CASSGGISGSDEQLF.

The rearrangement joins TRBV29-1 to TRBJ1-2; weak D call: TRBD1 (5 bases). With 4 bases removed from V and 0 bases from J, the gap between germline ends came to 9 bases. This CDR3 has 13 residues. Germline CDR1 reads SQVTM; CDR2 reads ANQGSEA. The CDR3 bases are TGCAGCGTTGTCAGGGAGACTAACTATGGCTACACCTTC. Translated, it gives CSVVRETNYGYTF.